Listed below are T cell receptor beta chains from one sample, sequenced in a study of graft-versus-host responses after intestinal transplantation. Method: immunoSEQ multiplex PCR; TCRdb's copy keeps in-frame clones and lacks some. This sample has 95,000 to 110,000 clones, with 80% to 95% found just once. The antigens of these receptors remain unknown. Here the sequenced sample was unstimulated CD8+ T cells sorted from spleen or lymph node cells, taken before intestinal transplant. All receptors come from a human donor who received an intestinal transplant. CDR3s include the opening cysteine and the closing phenylalanine or tryptophan. D genes are given only for firm matches. Size tells how often a clone was seen (once, few, many) or the class of an expanded clone, and some rows leave it out.

CASDDGGRNEKLFF,TGTGCCAGCGATGATGGGGGGCGGAATGAAAAACTGTTTTTT,-,TRBV7-8,TRBJ1-4,once
CASSSFGVNLPGELFF,TGCGCCAGCAGCTCCTTCGGGGTTAATTTGCCCGGGGAGCTGTTTTTT,-,TRBV5-1,TRBJ2-2,-
CASSRTEVYEQYF,TGTGCCAGCAGTAGGACGGAAGTTTACGAGCAGTACTTC,-,TRBV6-5,TRBJ2-7,-
CASSLAGGRGTDTQYF,TGTGCCAGCAGCTTAGCGGGGGGGCGCGGCACAGATACGCAGTATTTT,-,TRBV7-6,TRBJ2-3,-
CASSQSGGGSEQYF,TGTGCCAGCTCACAATCGGGGGGAGGATCCGAGCAGTACTTC,TRBD2,TRBV18,TRBJ2-7,-
CASLGGSATEAFF,TGTGCCAGTCTCGGGGGATCGGCCACTGAAGCTTTCTTT,-,TRBV4-2,TRBJ1-1,-
CASSPGQGGGEQYF,TGCGCCAGCAGCCCGGGACAGGGAGGTGGTGAGCAGTACTTC,TRBD1,TRBV5-1,TRBJ2-7,-
CASSPPEYNEQFF,TGTGCCAGCAGTCCCCCAGAGTACAATGAGCAGTTCTTC,-,TRBV27,TRBJ2-1,-
CASTFDSGANVLTF,TGTGCCAGCACTTTTGACTCTGGGGCCAACGTTCTGACTTTC,-,TRBV5-4,TRBJ2-6,-
CASSDAQETQYF,TGTGCCAGCAGTGACGCCCAAGAGACCCAGTACTTC,-,TRBV25-1,TRBJ2-5,-
CASSHYGGSRTETQYF,TGTGCCAGCAGCCACTACGGTGGCTCCCGGACGGAGACCCAGTACTTC,-,TRBV7-9,TRBJ2-5,-
CASSFKGGGYTIYF,TGTGCCAGCAGTTTCAAGGGGGGCGGGTACACCATATATTTT,-,TRBV27,TRBJ1-3,-
CASRYPPGQQYF,TGTGCCAGCAGATACCCCCCGGGACAGCAGTACTTC,-,TRBV2,TRBJ2-7,once
CASSLGGIEQYF,TGTGCCAGCAGCCTAGGGGGAATCGAGCAGTACTTC,-,TRBV7-9,TRBJ2-7,-
CASIQPGYNEQFF,TGTGCCAGCATCCAACCGGGGTACAATGAGCAGTTCTTC,-,TRBV6-1,TRBJ2-1,once
CASTHTDKKGNTEAFF,TGTGCCAGCACCCATACAGATAAGAAGGGAAACACTGAAGCTTTCTTT,-,TRBV9,TRBJ1-1,-
CASSPTGNRGAPLHF,TGTGCCAGCAGTCCCACAGGAAACCGGGGGGCACCCCTCCACTTT,-,TRBV6-1,TRBJ1-6,-
CASSIDEEGTDEQYF,TGTGCCAGTAGTATTGATGAAGAAGGGACCGACGAGCAGTACTTC,-,TRBV19,TRBJ2-7,-
CATSRDLSRAMGTDTQYF,TGTGCCACCAGCAGAGATCTCTCGCGGGCTATGGGGACAGATACGCAGTATTTT,-,TRBV15,TRBJ2-3,-
CASSVASGGASDTQYF,TGTGCCAGCAGCGTAGCTAGCGGGGGGGCCTCAGATACGCAGTATTTT,TRBD2,TRBV9,TRBJ2-3,-
CASSWPGANAEAFF,TGTGCCAGCAGCTGGCCGGGGGCTAATGCTGAAGCTTTCTTT,-,TRBV11-2,TRBJ1-1,-
CASSFRAPFGSGANVLTF,TGCGCCAGCAGCTTCAGGGCTCCCTTTGGCTCTGGGGCCAACGTCCTGACTTTC,-,TRBV5-1,TRBJ2-6,-
CSVEVATYEQYF,TGCAGCGTTGAGGTCGCAACCTACGAGCAGTACTTC,-,TRBV29-1,TRBJ2-7,-
CASSESTDHGKQYF,TGTGCCAGCAGTGAATCCACAGATCACGGGAAGCAGTACTTC,-,TRBV7-9,TRBJ2-7,-
CASSQGTGYTDTQYF,TGCGCCAGCAGCCAAGGCACCGGCTACACAGATACGCAGTATTTT,-,TRBV4-1,TRBJ2-3,-
CASSLQGADTQYF,TGTGCCAGCAGCTTGCAGGGGGCAGATACGCAGTATTTT,TRBD1,TRBV7-9,TRBJ2-3,-
CASTDGTGPSYEQYF,TGTGCCAGTACTGACGGGACAGGGCCTTCCTACGAGCAGTACTTC,TRBD1,TRBV19,TRBJ2-7,-
CASSQLAGFLGYGYTF,TGTGCCAGCAGCCAACTGGCGGGCTTCTTGGGCTATGGCTACACCTTC,-,TRBV14,TRBJ1-2,-
CASSRLTGVDLMNTEAFF,TGTGCCAGCAGCAGATTAACAGGGGTGGATTTGATGAACACTGAAGCTTTCTTT,TRBD1,TRBV5-8,TRBJ1-1,-
CASSQGGAEAFF,TGCGCCAGCAGCCAAGGGGGGGCTGAAGCTTTCTTT,-,TRBV4-1,TRBJ1-1,-
CASSESGTGYEQYF,TGTGCCAGCAGTGAATCCGGGACAGGCTACGAGCAGTACTTC,TRBD1,TRBV2,TRBJ2-7,-
CASSPGTSGTDTQYF,TGTGCCAGCAGCCCCGGGACTAGCGGCACAGATACGCAGTATTTT,TRBD2,TRBV11-3,TRBJ2-3,-
CASSLTSGGAPDTQYF,TGTGCCAGCAGTTTGACTAGCGGGGGGGCCCCAGATACGCAGTATTTT,TRBD2,TRBV6-5,TRBJ2-3,-
CASSEPPGYPSSTDTQYF,TGTGCCAGCAGCGAGCCGCCAGGGTATCCGTCTAGCACAGATACGCAGTATTTT,-,TRBV5-6,TRBJ2-3,-
CASREGTSGGAGYEQYF,TGTGCCAGCAGGGAAGGGACTAGCGGGGGGGCAGGCTACGAGCAGTACTTC,TRBD2,TRBV6-1,TRBJ2-7,-
CASSQPIRSYEQYF,TGTGCCAGCAGTCAACCTATCAGGTCCTACGAGCAGTACTTC,-,TRBV5-5,TRBJ2-7,-
CTSSRDNSPLHF,TGCACCAGCAGCCGGGACAATTCACCCCTCCACTTT,-,TRBV1,TRBJ1-6,-
CASSKKQSLPYEQYF,TGCGCCAGCAGTAAGAAGCAGTCACTCCCCTACGAGCAGTACTTC,-,TRBV5-1,TRBJ2-7,-
CASRPVGGTLGNTIYF,TGTGCAAGTCGCCCCGTGGGAGGGACCCTTGGAAACACCATATATTTT,-,TRBV12-2,TRBJ1-3,-
CASSQTGPYEQYF,TGTGCCAGCAGCCAAACAGGGCCCTACGAGCAGTACTTC,-,TRBV14,TRBJ2-7,-
CASSGTGGVYNEQFF,TGTGCCAGCAGCGGAACGGGCGGGGTTTACAATGAGCAGTTCTTC,-,TRBV9,TRBJ2-1,-
CASSLARDTFF,TGTGCCAGCAGCTTGGCAAGGGACACGTTTTTT,-,TRBV5-5,TRBJ1-4,-
CASSPTLPTNEKLFF,TGCGCCAGCAGCCCAACACTTCCAACTAATGAAAAACTGTTTTTT,-,TRBV4-1,TRBJ1-4,few
CASSLRKGWELFF,TGTGCCAGTAGTTTGCGAAAGGGATGGGAGCTGTTTTTT,-,TRBV19,TRBJ2-2,-
CASSLGGSNQPQHF,TGTGCCAGCAGTTTAGGGGGGAGCAATCAGCCCCAGCATTTT,-,TRBV27,TRBJ1-5,-
CASSFMGNTEAFF,TGTGCCAGCAGCTTTATGGGGAACACTGAAGCTTTCTTT,-,TRBV7-2,TRBJ1-1,once
CASSPLGTEAFF,TGTGCCAGCAGCCCCCTGGGCACTGAAGCTTTCTTT,-,TRBV5-6,TRBJ1-1,-
CSVEGSTSGKTSYNEQFF,TGCAGCGTTGAAGGCTCGACTAGCGGGAAAACGTCCTACAATGAGCAGTTCTTC,TRBD2,TRBV29-1,TRBJ2-1,-
CASSFTSGTSGGNYEQYF,TGTGCCAGCAGTTTCACCTCCGGGACTAGCGGGGGGAACTACGAGCAGTACTTC,TRBD2,TRBV14,TRBJ2-7,-
CASSPQGGADGYTF,TGTGCCAGCTCACCACAGGGAGGGGCGGATGGCTACACCTTC,-,TRBV18,TRBJ1-2,-
CASSLYLVTYNEQFF,TGTGCCAGCAGTTTGTATTTGGTGACCTACAATGAGCAGTTCTTC,-,TRBV27,TRBJ2-1,-
CASSDLVGDEQFF,TGTGCCAGCAGTGACTTGGTTGGAGATGAGCAGTTCTTC,-,TRBV6-4,TRBJ2-1,few
CASSQVAVNTEAFF,TGCGCCAGCAGCCAAGTGGCGGTGAACACTGAAGCTTTCTTT,-,TRBV4-1,TRBJ1-1,-
CASSLLGAYGYTF,TGTGCCAGCAGCTTATTGGGAGCCTATGGCTACACCTTC,-,TRBV7-2,TRBJ1-2,-
CASSLARGASGELFF,TGTGCCAGCAGCTTAGCCAGGGGGGCAAGCGGGGAGCTGTTTTTT,-,TRBV7-9,TRBJ2-2,-
CASSMGDYLNTEAFF,TGTGCCAGTAGTATGGGGGACTATTTGAACACTGAAGCTTTCTTT,-,TRBV19,TRBJ1-1,-
CASSLALYGTYEQYF,TGTGCCAGCAGCTTAGCGCTGTACGGGACCTACGAGCAGTACTTC,-,TRBV7-9,TRBJ2-7,-